The rows below give T cell receptor beta chains drawn from one sample of a study of resident and recirculating memory T cells in vitiligo. The method was immunoSEQ multiplex PCR; TCRdb's version includes in-frame clones alone and lacks a portion of them. Seen here are tens of thousands of clones, roughly 92% observed once, and the top ten hold roughly 5%. The sequenced sample consisted of blood. These receptors were taken from a male donor with vitiligo. CDR3s include the opening cysteine and the closing phenylalanine or tryptophan. Only part of the rows carry a size: once, few, many, or a class if the clone is expanded.

V,size,CDR3
TRBV6-5,-,CASSPSPYSNQPQHF
TRBV7-3,-,CASSLLARENTGELFF
TRBV29-1,-,CSVEGAPRTDTQYF
TRBV20-1,-,CSASNRDTQYF
TRBV18,-,CASSSRQGENEKLFF
TRBV7-6,-,CASSHKAGIAYEQYF
TRBV7-2,-,CASSLLQGVTGELFF
TRBV6-5,-,CASSPRSGFHEQYF
TRBV4-1,-,CASSQDQPGHSTDTQYF
TRBV5-1,-,CASSLDRAVETQYF
TRBV7-9,-,CASSLAGGADTEAFF
TRBV19,-,CASKRGTEGYGYTF
TRBV6-5,-,CASSYAGGTEAFF
TRBV9,-,CASSVGGHKNEKLFF
TRBV7-2,-,CASSLRGRGLDGELFF
TRBV29-1,-,CSVEQAYGYTF
TRBV27,-,CATLPYTPRDRGNTEAFF
TRBV6-5,-,CASSGDSVGNEQYF
TRBV9,-,CASSSVFGGAGGDTQYF
TRBV6-1,-,CASSGTGSWNEQFF
TRBV4-1,-,CASSLIRTGDQPQHF
TRBV29-1,-,CSAQGGSGNTIYF
TRBV7-9,-,CASEGQGAKNIQYF
TRBV29-1,-,CSVAGTGGEYSNQPQHF
TRBV7-2,-,CASRPGRGAGTEAFF
TRBV7-9,once,CASSPTGVIDTQYF
TRBV6-1,-,CASSRGQQTNYGYTF
TRBV4-3,-,CASSQDLWGEGNQPQHF
TRBV5-1,-,CASSLGQGTYSYEQYF
TRBV14,once,CASSHSTGIGNTIYF
TRBV12-5,-,CASGTGQGSPYGYTF
TRBV9,-,CASSEGHGEAGNYGYTF
TRBV28,-,CASSSPGQTNTEAFF
TRBV2,once,CASRWFWSWGGRTNTGELFF
TRBV4-3,-,CASSQEPRSYEQYF
TRBV9,-,CASSVARGSTDTQYF
TRBV6-1,once,CASSETSGGTGELFF
TRBV4-3,-,CASSQGPGGVENSPLHF
TRBV6-5,once,CASRLGQLNEKLFF
TRBV7-6,-,CASSLSRGQDEQYF
TRBV5-6,-,CASSLAWDRGLRELFF
TRBV5-4,-,CASSIPGGRETQYF
TRBV15,-,CATSSPTGVVEETQYF
TRBV29-1,-,CSVAQKNTEAFF
TRBV6-5,once,CATRRQENAEQYF
TRBV15,-,CATSRGAGVGSYNEQFF
TRBV7-9,-,CASSLGVGSGELFF
TRBV4-2,few,CASRAGQTTNSYTF
TRBV5-4,-,CASSLWDRANEQYF
TRBV29-1,-,CSSPGGYEQYF
TRBV2,-,CASIGRDIPYGYTF
TRBV28,-,CASTPRDRGPTRYYEQYF
TRBV9,once,CASSGRAVGETQYF
TRBV27,-,CASSFAGPYEQYF
TRBV4-3,-,CASSQGKTSGGTDTQYF
TRBV27,-,CASSLSGVAYGYTF
TRBV7-3,-,CASSPSGTGGNYGYTF
TRBV13,-,CASSLSPGENRLNTEAFF